This T cell receptor (beta chain) comes out of a study of cytomegalovirus exposure and HLA in healthy donors (dated 2017 in TCRdb). Regarding the research as a whole: An earlier analysis of some 600 of the donors reported approximately 280 Gb of sequence data and some 110 million unique TCR beta sequences obtained from around 190 million T cells. The study used immunosequencing to profile the T cell repertoires of 670 or so subjects and linked those repertoires to cytomegalovirus serostatus. Among a few hundred genotyped donors of the cohort, an average of about 240,000 unique TCR beta nucleotide sequences were sequenced per donor, roughly 20% of them non-productive. All discovery cohort repertoires had been generated using a single sequencing platform. Roughly 300 gigabases of sequencing data and tens of millions of unique TCR sequences were included in an early release covering several hundred HLA-typed donors. The study aimed to test whether signatures of past pathogen exposure could be identified by cataloging public T cell receptors. The study combined high-throughput TCR immunosequencing, statistical association of individual TCRs with disease status, and machine learning to predict cytomegalovirus infection status. Donor age, sex, ethnicity and CMV serostatus were collected together with the repertoire data. Along with the approximately 670-subject first cohort, a separate validation cohort of some 130 different subjects was used. In an earlier analysis of 587 of the donors, high-throughput TCR beta sequencing was used to judge whether each TCR beta V gene segment behaved as functional or pseudogenic. The later analysis used no new phenotypic data to find candidate immune exposures, relying instead on TCR beta sequences and their occurrence across donors. A later genetic analysis used genome-wide SNP genotypes for about 65% of the 666 donors, treating that subset as a discovery cohort. Of the roughly 410 genotyped donors, roughly 76% were placed in the genetic ancestry cluster associated with self-reported Caucasian donors. Typing coverage varied by locus: about 620-630 donors for A, B, C, DRB1 and DQB1; around 560 for DQA1; 606 for DPA1; some 470 for DPB1. Because of strong linkage in the cohort, a handful of DR-DQ haplotypes were treated as single units for association and clustering. Both class I and class II loci were covered by HLA typing, at four-digit resolution. To study patterns of TCR occurrence, a later analysis re-analyzed previously published TCR beta repertoires from around 660 donors and added high-resolution HLA genotyping. Overall study outcomes, separate from this receptor: A later analysis reported that several top co-occurrence clusters appeared linked to parvovirus B19, influenza, CMV and Epstein-Barr virus. Most TCR sequences were observed very rarely across donors, whereas some public TCRs were present in many individuals. CMV serostatus was the only immune exposure information available for the cohort. Specific HLA alleles were associated with roughly 17,000 TCR beta sequences at a false discovery rate of 0.05 in a later analysis. According to a later analysis, TCR association rates differed among HLA loci, with DRB1 alleles showing the most associated TCRs and HLA-C alleles showing the fewest. V-gene and J-gene trimming of TCR beta chains was associated with a missense DCLRE1C variant in a later genetic analysis, and the association was replicated in an independent cohort. In a later genetic analysis, fewer N-insertions in productive TCRs were reported among donors in an Asian-associated ancestry cluster than the approximately 670-donor mean. According to a later analysis, most CMV-associated TCR beta chains appeared to be HLA-restricted, and the HLA associations seemed to be driven largely by CMV exposure. The study gave a list of about 170 TCR beta chains associated with cytomegalovirus. In vitro tests confirmed that a few of the cytomegalovirus-associated TCR beta chains recognize cytomegalovirus antigens. Strong co-occurrence of HLA alleles, especially DR and DQ, made assigning TCR associations to individual alleles difficult. It was suggested by the authors that the approach could potentially be generalized to other disease states and immunological phenotypes. Linkage disequilibrium might explain the correlated functional status among segregating V segments, but an unknown experimental factor could not be excluded. A further reported finding was that TCR beta sequences accurately predicted the HLA-A and HLA-B alleles for most subjects in the first cohort. Only TCR beta chains were sequenced in this cohort, and the absence of alpha or paired-chain data limited detectable features. Because the 87-base-pair reads could not distinguish some IMGT-functional V segments, including TRBV6-2 and TRBV6-3, those segments were excluded. Because HLA typing was missing for some donors at each locus, association tests included only the typed subset. Broadly in line with IMGT annotations, most TCR beta V segments showed up in productive rearrangements about 90% or about 30% of the time in an earlier analysis of 587 of the donors. Compared with equally common non-associated chains, HLA-associated TCR beta chains in a later analysis were more clonally expanded and had lower generation probabilities. Because counts were too low, approximately 15 rarely observed V segments, including chromosome 9 orphons, were excluded from the earlier analysis of several hundred of the donors. A group of highly shared sequence variants was considered likely to be a technical artifact of the sequencing pipeline. The presence/absence analyses assumed that sequencing depth was roughly uniform across donors, and that assumption may not be true. In both the original and validation cohorts, the classifier was reported to diagnose cytomegalovirus status with high specificity and sensitivity.

The CDR3 holds 14 amino acids from the cysteine to the phenylalanine. Here the CDR3 DNA is all that survives: 42 bases in frame from base 1. Here V drops 5 bases and J drops 4 bases, and the junction holds 6 bases not matched to any gene. Via the germline V gene, CDR1 is SNHLY and CDR2 FYNNEI. The cohort comprised several hundred healthy bone marrow donors. At the time of sampling, every cohort member was nominally healthy, though immune exposures that went unrecorded were likely present. The donor tested CMV seronegative, placing the donor among the 350 or so seronegative members of the cohort. Each donor provided a peripheral blood sample, and peripheral blood mononuclear cells were used for TCR beta sequencing. The Qiagen DNeasy Blood Extraction Kit was used to extract genomic DNA from the blood cell samples. Libraries were prepared through the immunoSEQ multiplex PCR assay. For the multiplex PCR, a mixture combining 60 forward primers for TCR Vbeta segments and 13 reverse primers for TCR Jbeta segments was used. Amplification of the CDR3 region of rearranged TCR beta genes was performed with a multiplex PCR assay on genomic DNA. On the Illumina HiSeq System, the amplified TCR beta libraries were sequenced as 87-base-pair reads. The authors' pipeline ran thus. A later analysis counted approximately 76 million unique TCR beta chains across the 670 or so repertoires, and around 9.9 million of these chains were shared by at least two donors. A nearest-neighbor algorithm error-corrected the raw reads and collapsed the reads into unique sequences, merging closely related sequences to remove PCR and sequencing errors. Alignment of CDR3 sequences to IMGT reference sequences was used to assign V, D and J gene segments. For a sequence to be retained, a match of at least six nucleotides to both a V gene segment and a J gene segment was required. Rearrangements were called productive when the CDR3 lacked stop codons and stayed in frame with V and J; all others were non-productive. Following IMGT convention, CDR3 was defined as the stretch from the second conserved V-encoded cysteine up to the conserved J-encoded phenylalanine. The earlier analysis of some 580 of the donors excluded any sequence lacking an unambiguous match to a single V gene segment. In an earlier analysis of a few hundred of the donors, a V segment was called functional when productive rearrangements were above 56.7%, and segregating when the standard deviation between donors exceeded 5%. A statistical classification framework was built to diagnose cytomegalovirus status from the catalog of TCR beta chain sequences. In a later analysis, TCR nucleotide sequences were compared against IMGT/GENE-DB human TR gene sequences so that V and J genes could be assigned. Using the TCRdist pipeline, a later analysis assigned CDR3 sequences along with most-parsimonious VDJ recombination scenarios. In a later analysis, every TCR beta chain was defined by the combination of its CDR3 amino acid sequence and its V-gene family, and reads without a unique V-gene family were dropped. As a way to deal with suspected cross-contamination and a sequencing artifact, a later analysis dropped 640 or so nucleotide sequences that were highly shared and had low generation probability. A later analysis calculated a clonal expansion index for each public chain from normalized within-repertoire ranks of inferred template counts. Generation probabilities in a later analysis came from a VDJ recombination model fitted to out-of-frame rearrangements, and those results were checked against IGoR. A later analysis scored TCR-TCR, TCR-HLA and TCR-CMV co-occurrence with hypergeometric tests, applying a repertoire-size bias correction to TCR pairs. False discovery rates were estimated in a later analysis by permuting HLA or CMV assignments 20 times. A later analysis grouped co-occurring TCRs with DBSCAN, adding TCRdist sequence similarity when clustering within HLA-allele-positive subsets. For co-occurrence clustering, repertoires with fewer than 30,000 or more than 120,000 public chains were excluded, along with roughly 5 repertoires with anomalous nucleotide sharing. TCRdb holds this immuneACCESS table with in-frame rearrangements only. Some clones are missing; in checked studies, unresolved V genes explain under half, and the rest has no known cause. That table furnishes V, J and clone size, whereas the DNA furnished D and trimming. The sample table records 74,000 or so clones. The ten top clones hold 1.5% of the sample.

As to this clone: Which antigen it targets is not known.

This sequence originates from a woman between 55 and 75 years old in good health and CMV-seronegative. The chain is assembled from TRBV2 and TRBJ1-2, with 8 junctional bases fitting TRBD1. Sequencing was done on a sample of PBMCs. The CDR3: CASSKTGVTYGYTF. The nucleotide sequence is given as TGTGCCAGCAGTAAGACAGGGGTGACCTATGGCTACACCTTC.